One and the same sample provided the 14 T cell receptor beta chains below, sequenced in a study of T cells in Graves' hyperthyroidism and ophthalmopathy. The investigators amplified TCR beta CDR3 regions from RNA transcripts. TCR CDR3 regions were first amplified by RT-PCR with HTBI primers. TCRdb passed the multiplex PCR reads through MiXCR, listing each CDR3 protein once. The sample has about 410,000 distinct CDR3 sequences; roughly 14% are singletons. The sample comprised blood. The source of these receptors is a man aged 18-30 years with Graves' ophthalmopathy.

This clonotype turned up a few times. This chain joins TRBV12-3 or TRBV12-4 and TRBJ2-7, with 8 positions matching TRBD1. This CDR3 contains 14 residues. V lost 1 base and J lost 5; bases outside the gene matches: 4. In DNA, the CDR3 is TGTGCCAGCAGTTTAGATCAGGGGGCCAACGAGCAGTACTTC. Its translation is CASSLDQGANEQYF.

Details on this clonotype: A junction end diverges from the germline sequence, so it may reflect a read error. The chain joins TRBV4-1 to TRBJ2-7; 12 bases line up with TRBD1. CDR1 MGHRA and CDR2 YSYEKL come from the germline V gene. This CDR3 comprises 17 residues. CDR3 in amino acids: CAGSPPGTGGSSYEQYF. CDR3 bases: TGCGCCGGCAGCCCTCCTGGGACAGGGGGCTCCTCCTACGAGCAGTACTTC.

The chain carries TRBV30 and TRBJ1-2; D might be TRBD1 (6 bases). V shed 5 bases and J shed 3 bases, with 10 bases lying between them. This CDR3 contains 12 residues. CDR1 is GTSNPN, CDR2 SVGIG, per germline (reference sequence). In DNA, the CDR3 is TGTGCCTGGGGATCAGGGGACTATGGCTACACCTTC. It is translated as CAWGSGDYGYTF. The full variable domain, rest sourced from reference TRBV30 and TRBJ1-2, is SQTIHQWPATLVQPVGSPLSLECTVEGTSNPNLYWYRQAAGRGLQLLFYSVGIGQISSEVPQNLSASRPQDRQFILSSKKLLLSDSGFYLCAWGSGDYGYTFGSGTRLTVV.

This clonotype was recorded at least ten times. V usage is TRBV13 and J usage is TRBJ2-3; no firm D call. The CDR3 consists of 14 residues. Germline CDR1 PRHDT, CDR2 FYEKMQ (reference sequence). V was trimmed by 4 bases and J by 3 bases, leaving 11 bases between them. Here the CDR3 DNA reads TGTGCCAGCAGCTCCTGGGCCCTAACAGATACGCAGTATTTT. This codes for CASSSWALTDTQYF.

This clonotype was found once. The rearrangement links TRBV7-9 to TRBJ2-3, with TRBD2 identical over 7 bases. V lost 5 bases, J lost 3 bases, and 17 bases stayed unmatched. The CDR3 is 18 amino acids. Looked up from germline, CDR1 is SEHNR and CDR2 is FQNEAQ (reference sequence). CDR3 in DNA: TGTGCCAGCAGCGAGGGTTCGAGGCGGGAGCGGAGGACAGATACGCAGTATTTT. Translated: CASSEGSRRERRTDTQYF.

This clonotype was seen repeatedly, ten times or more. The chain is built from TRBV3-1 and TRBJ2-3, with no clear D. Germline CDR1 LGHDT, CDR2 YNNKEL (reference sequence). CDR3 size: 15 residues. Trimming shortened V by 3 bases and J by 0 bases, and 10 bases separated the two germline ends. CDR3 amino acids: CASSQGSASTDTQYF. In nucleotides, the CDR3 is TGTGCCAGCAGCCAGGGGTCAGCTAGCACAGATACGCAGTATTTT.

This clonotype was recorded many times. The CDR3 reads CASSAELDAHEQYF. CDR3 DNA sequence: TGTGCCAGCAGCGCCGAATTGGACGCCCACGAGCAGTACTTC. The gene calls are TRBV7-9 and TRBJ2-7; D is undetermined. V lost 5 bases to trimming and J lost 5 bases, with 16 bases between them. The germline CDR1 and CDR2 sequences are SEHNR and FQNEAQ (reference sequence). The CDR3 is made up of 14 amino acids.

The gene calls are TRBV5-8 and TRBJ1-4; D gene unclear. Trimming cost V 2 bases and J 4 bases, with 9 bases left between them. Germline loops: CDR1 SGHTS, CDR2 YDEGEE. The CDR3 totals 14 residues. In DNA form, the CDR3 reads TGTGCCAGCAGCTTTGTAACCTATAATGAAAAACTGTTTTTT. This gives the protein CASSFVTYNEKLFF.

This clonotype turned up a few times. V gene TRBV5-1 combines with J gene TRBJ2-5; D gene ambiguous. The CDR3 runs to 14 residues. CDR1 SGHRS and CDR2 YFSETQ come from the germline V gene. Trimming left V 0 bases short and J 2 bases short, with 8 bases between. CDR3 residues: CASSLAQLQETQYF. CDR3 in DNA: TGCGCCAGCAGCTTGGCTCAGTTACAAGAGACCCAGTACTTC.

This clonotype has ten or more counts. This chain uses TRBV9 with TRBJ1-2; 8 bases map to TRBD1. This CDR3 has 14 residues. Germline V gene lookup returns CDR1 SGDLS and CDR2 YYNGEE. The V gene end was trimmed by 3 bases and the J gene end by 3 bases; junction bases not matched to a gene: 4. CDR3 protein: CASSAGTGDYGYTF. The CDR3 DNA is TGTGCCAGCAGCGCCGGGACAGGTGACTATGGCTACACCTTC.

The chain links TRBV7-9 to TRBJ1-1, with D hard to call. The germline V gene encodes CDR1 SEHNR and CDR2 FQNEAQ (reference sequence). There are 15 residues in the CDR3. Trimming removed 0 bases at V and 1 base at J, with 9 bases between. Here the CDR3 reads CASSLAEWENTEAFF. The CDR3 region has the DNA TGTGCCAGCAGCTTAGCCGAGTGGGAGAACACTGAAGCTTTCTTT. The full variable domain, in which reference TRBV7-9 and TRBJ1-1 provide the parts outside the CDR3, is DTGVSQNPRHKITKRGQNVTFRCDPISEHNRLYWYRQTLGQGPEFLTYFQNEAQLEKSRLLSDRFSAERPKGSFSTLEIQRTEQGDSAMYLCASSLAEWENTEAFFGQGTRLTVV.

Ten or more counts support this clonotype. V usage is TRBV7-9 and J usage is TRBJ2-4; the D gene could be TRBD1 or TRBD2 (5 bases each). Germline V CDR1 and CDR2: SEHNR, FQNEAQ (reference sequence). V lost 5 bases to trimming and J lost 9 bases, with 11 bases between them. CDR3 size: 12 residues. Written as DNA, the CDR3 is TGTGCCAGCAGCGGGGGTGGGAGCATTCAGTACTTC. It is translated as CASSGGGSIQYF.

This clonotype has ten or more counts. V is TRBV18 and J is TRBJ1-2; D may be TRBD1 (5 bases). Looked up from germline, CDR1 is KGHSH and CDR2 is LQKENI. This CDR3 is 13 amino acids long. The V end lost 1 base, the J end lost 2 bases, and 5 bases lay between the germline ends. CDR3 sequence reads: CASSPRGNYGYTF. The DNA of the CDR3 is TGTGCCAGCTCACCACGGGGGAACTATGGCTACACCTTC.

This clonotype appeared many times. This chain uses TRBV20-1 with TRBJ2-5; 12 bases align to TRBD2. V dropped 7 bases and J dropped 4; count of bases not matched to a gene: 19. The CDR3 runs 18 residues. Per the germline V gene, CDR1 is DFQATT and CDR2 is SNEGSKA (reference sequence). CDR3 DNA: TGCAGTGTTTACCGCGGGCTAGCGGGAGGGCCGAATCTAGAGACCCAGTACTTC. It yields the protein CSVYRGLAGGPNLETQYF.